This T cell receptor (beta chain) was sequenced during a study of monozygotic twins with inflammatory bowel disease. TCRdb re-called the 5' RACE reads; every CDR3 protein appears as one record, without DNA. This sample's table has around 410,000 distinct CDR3 sequences. The CDR3 has 18 residues. CDR1 and CDR2 (germline): SGHDT, YYEEEE. The origin of this receptor is a human donor with ulcerative colitis or Crohn's disease, or a healthy co-twin of an affected twin (not recorded which). The sequenced material came from blood. The chain joins TRBV5-6 to TRBJ2-3; TCRdb outputs TRBD1, but without DNA this stays unchecked. The CDR3 region is CASSLSGTGFDFADTQYF. Drawing the rest from reference TRBV5-6 and TRBJ2-3, the complete variable domain is DAGVTQSPTHLIKTRGQQVTLRCSPKSGHDTVSWYQQALGQGPQFIFQYYEEEERQRGNFPDRFSGHQFPNYSSELNVNALLLGDSALYLCASSLSGTGFDFADTQYFGPGTRLTVL.